One sample yielded the 28 T cell receptor beta chains listed below, sequenced in a study of beta chain features in type 1 diabetes. What was sequenced were expressed TCRB transcripts, since all of the isolated RNA had been reverse transcribed. The table came from immunoSEQ multiplex PCR; TCRdb's copy has only in-frame clones and leaves some out. The sample includes about 150,000 clones, roughly 53% seen only once; the top ten take under 0.45%. The material sequenced was Tregs from blood. These receptors all stem from a man aged 18 to 30 in good health.

The chain links TRBV5-1 to TRBJ2-5, with 8 bases matching TRBD2. Germline CDR1 and CDR2: SGHRS and YFSETQ. The CDR3 consists of 16 residues. J gave up 2 bases and V 3 bases, and 9 bases lay outside the gene matches. The CDR3 is CASSSTRGGGQETQYF. Here the CDR3 DNA reads TGCGCCAGCAGCTCCACCCGGGGCGGGGGGCAAGAGACCCAGTACTTC.

The chain links TRBV19 to TRBJ2-3, with a weak D call TRBD2 (5 bases). Trimming left V 5 bases short and J 6 bases short, with 12 bases between. Germline V lookup: CDR1 LNHDA, CDR2 SQIVND (reference sequence). The CDR3 is 13 residues long. CDR3 nucleotides: TGTGCCAGTAGTGCATACCGGGATGATACGCAGTATTTT. It encodes CASSAYRDDTQYF.

This clone was found a few times. The chain has TRBV7-3 and TRBJ2-1, with TRBD2 as a possible D gene (6 bases). The CDR3 is made up of 13 amino acids. CDR1 is SGHTA and CDR2 is FQGTGA in the germline V gene. The germline V and J ends were trimmed by 5 bases and 12 bases, with 17 bases remaining between them. The CDR3 DNA reads as TGTGCCAGCAGCCCCCGGGACTCTTCATGGCAGTTCTTC. Residues: CASSPRDSSWQFF. Using reference TRBV7-3 and TRBJ2-1 for the parts outside the CDR3, the full variable domain is GAGVSQTPSNKVTEKGKYVELRCDPISGHTALYWYRQSLGQGPEFLIYFQGTGAADDSGLPNDRFFAVRPEGSVSTLKIQRTERGDSAVYLCASSPRDSSWQFFGPGTRLTVL.

The CDR3 region has the DNA TGTGCCAGCAGCCCACGGGGGACGGACACTGAAGCTTTCTTT. This translates into CASSPRGTDTEAFF. This chain uses TRBV7-9 with TRBJ1-1; TRBD1 might be the D (5 bases). The germline V and J ends were trimmed by 5 bases and 3 bases, with 13 bases remaining between them. Germline CDR1 reads SEHNR; CDR2 reads FQNEAQ (reference sequence). The CDR3 contains 14 residues.

Only a few counts were recorded for this clone. The chain joins TRBV18 to TRBJ1-1; TRBD1 matches at 11 bases. The germline gives CDR1 KGHSH, CDR2 LQKENI. The CDR3 totals 17 residues. After removal of 2 bases from V and 2 bases from J, the junction contained 7 bases not matched to a gene. The CDR3 DNA is TGTGCCAGCTCACCAAGGACAGGGGGCAAACCCAACACTGAAGCTTTCTTT. Amino acids: CASSPRTGGKPNTEAFF.

This clone was observed a few times. The genes are TRBV28 and TRBJ2-5; D is possibly TRBD2 (6 bases). CDR3 length equals 17 residues. V was cut by 3 bases and J by 0 bases, with 17 bases left in between. Germline V gene sequence: CDR1 MDHEN, CDR2 SYDVKM. The CDR3 region has the DNA TGTGCCAGCAGTTTCGCTTTCGGGTGGGGGGACCAAGAGACCCAGTACTTC. It specifies CASSFAFGWGDQETQYF.

V gene TRBV7-2 combines with J gene TRBJ1-5; D may be TRBD1 (5 bases). The CDR3 is 14 residues long. Trimming removed 5 bases at V and 0 bases at J, with 8 bases between. CDR1 and CDR2 (germline): SGHTA, FQGNSA. The CDR3 protein is CASSKDSSNQPQHF. The CDR3 nucleotides are TGTGCCAGCAGCAAAGACAGTAGCAATCAGCCCCAGCATTTT.

The J gene is TRBJ2-7, the V gene TRBV5-6; D is ambiguous. Germline CDR1 SGHDT, CDR2 YYEEEE. V was cut by 1 base and J by 7 bases, with 6 bases left in between. The CDR3 totals 11 residues. This CDR3 reads CASSLFTEQYF. The CDR3 nucleotides are TGTGCCAGCAGCTTGTTTACTGAGCAGTACTTC.

The chain is built from TRBV7-2 and TRBJ1-1; TRBD1 agrees at 9 bases. Germline V lookup: CDR1 SGHTA, CDR2 FQGNSA. The CDR3 totals 15 residues. V gave up 4 bases and J gave up 0 bases; unmatched junction bases: 3. The CDR3 region is CASSSRTGVNTEAFF. The CDR3 coding sequence is TGTGCCAGCAGCTCCCGGACAGGGGTGAACACTGAAGCTTTCTTT.

This clone came up a few times. The J gene is TRBJ1-1, the V gene TRBV6-5; 7 positions match TRBD1. CDR3 length: 15 amino acids. Germline CDR1 MNHEY, CDR2 SVGAGI. The J segment lost 0 bases and the V segment lost 5 bases, leaving 6 bases of the junction unmatched. The CDR3 DNA follows: TGTGCCAGCAGTGGGCGGGACAGTCTGAACACTGAAGCTTTCTTT. Its translation: CASSGRDSLNTEAFF.

This chain joins TRBV5-6 and TRBJ2-5; TRBD2 might be the D (6 bases). Trimming cost V 1 base and J 1 base, with 11 bases left between them. CDR1 and CDR2 from the germline V gene are SGHDT and YYEEEE. This CDR3 is 15 amino acids long. This CDR3 is CASSLLGGIQETQYF. The DNA for the CDR3 is TGTGCCAGCAGCTTGTTGGGCGGGATCCAAGAGACCCAGTACTTC. Looking up the rest from reference TRBV5-6 and TRBJ2-5 gives the full variable domain: DAGVTQSPTHLIKTRGQQVTLRCSPKSGHDTVSWYQQALGQGPQFIFQYYEEEERQRGNFPDRFSGHQFPNYSSELNVNALLLGDSALYLCASSLLGGIQETQYFGPGTRLLVL.

This clone was picked up a small number of times. This chain connects TRBV10-3 to TRBJ2-2, with D possibly being TRBD1 (5 bases). Germline V CDR1 and CDR2: ENHRY, SYGVKD. Trimming took 2 bases from V and 4 from J, leaving 14 bases between them. The CDR3 runs to 16 residues. The CDR3 is CAISEGAGTGTGELFF. As DNA, the CDR3 is TGTGCCATCAGTGAGGGTGCAGGAACAGGCACCGGGGAGCTGTTTTTT.

The rearrangement links TRBV4-1 to TRBJ1-2; 7 bases are a match to TRBD1. Unmatched junction bases numbered 17, after V lost 0 bases and J lost 4 bases. The CDR3 is 19 amino acids. Germline CDR1 reads MGHRA; CDR2 reads YSYEKL. As DNA, the CDR3 is TGCGCCAGCAGCCAAGATCAGGGGACAGTAAAAGAGCTATTCTATGGCTACACCTTC. Translation: CASSQDQGTVKELFYGYTF.

This clone was observed a handful of times. The chain's CDR3 is CASSFITDTQYF. The CDR3 bases are TGCGCCAGCAGCTTCATCACAGATACGCAGTATTTT. The J gene is TRBJ2-3, the V gene TRBV5-1; no reliable D call. This CDR3 spans 12 amino acids. Looked up from germline, CDR1 is SGHRS and CDR2 is YFSETQ. V was trimmed by 2 bases and J by 2 bases, leaving 3 bases between them.

About this clone itself: Other DNA sequences in the sample encode the same CDR3. The chain is built from TRBV7-2 and TRBJ1-1; no firm D call. Germline V lookup: CDR1 SGHTA, CDR2 FQGNSA. The CDR3 has 13 amino acids. Trimming shortened V by 5 bases and J by 1 base, and 8 bases separated the two germline ends. The CDR3 sequence is CASSPGRNTEAFF. In DNA, the CDR3 is TGTGCCAGCAGCCCCGGGAGGAACACTGAAGCTTTCTTT.

Only a few counts were recorded for this clone. The chain carries TRBV4-2 and TRBJ2-5, with D perhaps TRBD2 (7 bases). The germline CDR1 and CDR2 sequences are LGHNA and YNFKEQ. The CDR3 has 17 amino acids. With 0 bases removed from V and 3 bases from J, the gap between germline ends came to 17 bases. CDR3 coding DNA: TGTGCCAGCAGCCAAGACGGGGGGCGACTTATCGAAGAGACCCAGTACTTC. Its protein product is CASSQDGGRLIEETQYF.

This clone showed up just a few times. CDR3 loop: CASSFAGVSYNEQFF. CDR3 DNA: TGCGCCAGCAGCTTTGCAGGTGTCTCCTACAATGAGCAGTTCTTC. The chain joins TRBV5-1 to TRBJ2-1; D remains unclear. CDR3 size: 15 residues. The V end lost 2 bases, the J end lost 0 bases, and 9 bases lay between the germline ends. The germline gives CDR1 SGHRS, CDR2 YFSETQ.

V usage is TRBV5-5 and J usage is TRBJ2-5, with 11 bases identical to TRBD1. The ends lost 0 bases at V and 13 bases at J; junction bases unmatched: 14. The germline V gene encodes CDR1 SGHKS and CDR2 YYEKEE (reference sequence). The CDR3 spans 16 residues. In DNA, the CDR3 is TGTGCCAGCAGCTTGGTTTCCCCAGGACAGGGGGCTCCCGGGTACTTC. This sequence encodes CASSLVSPGQGAPGYF.

This chain joins TRBV7-9 and TRBJ1-1; D gene uncertain. V shed 2 bases and J shed 0 bases, with 19 bases lying between them. This CDR3 spans 18 amino acids. Germline lookup yields CDR1 SEHNR and CDR2 FQNEAQ (reference sequence). CDR3 DNA: TGTGCCAGCAGCTTAAGGCCCGGGAGGTTTTTCATGAACACTGAAGCTTTCTTT. It specifies CASSLRPGRFFMNTEAFF.

There are a few counts of this clone. The V gene is TRBV18, the J gene TRBJ1-1; maybe TRBD1 (6 bases). V was clipped by 3 bases and J by 1 base, with 12 bases between them. Germline values: CDR1 KGHSH, CDR2 LQKENI. The CDR3 length is 15 residues. CDR3 coding DNA: TGTGCCAGCTCACCTAGGACAGCCTGGAACACTGAAGCTTTCTTT. As protein: CASSPRTAWNTEAFF.

V and J are TRBV4-2 and TRBJ1-5; D remains ambiguous. In germline, CDR1 is LGHNA, CDR2 YNFKEQ. V was trimmed by 4 bases and J by 0 bases, leaving 7 bases between them. The CDR3 covers 14 residues. The CDR3 region has the DNA TGTGCCAGCAGCCCGGGATTTAGCAATCAGCCCCAGCATTTT. Residues: CASSPGFSNQPQHF.

This rearrangement joins TRBV4-3 to TRBJ2-3, with a tentative D call TRBD2 (6 bases). Germline CDR1 LGHNA, CDR2 YSLEER. Trimming left V 0 bases short and J 4 bases short, with 11 bases between. CDR3 length: 15 residues. The chain's CDR3 is CASSQDPASADTQYF. CDR3 DNA sequence: TGCGCCAGCAGCCAAGATCCGGCTAGCGCAGATACGCAGTATTTT.

The chain uses TRBV6-1 and TRBJ2-7, with 9 bases matching TRBD2. This CDR3 comprises 13 residues. From germline, CDR1 is MNHNS and CDR2 SASEGT. V dropped 10 bases and J dropped 3; count of bases not matched to a gene: 7. The CDR3 coding sequence is TGTGCCACCGCGGGGGGGCTTTTCTACGAGCAGTACTTC. Protein sequence: CATAGGLFYEQYF.

A few counts support this clone. The CDR3 here is CAIRPTGAYNEQFF. DNA of the CDR3: TGTGCCATCAGACCGACGGGAGCCTACAATGAGCAGTTCTTC. This rearrangement joins TRBV10-3 to TRBJ2-1; D perhaps matches TRBD2 (6 bases). Deletions cut 6 bases from V and 2 bases from J, with 11 bases between. This CDR3 region has 14 residues. Per the germline V gene, CDR1 is ENHRY and CDR2 is SYGVKD.

The chain uses TRBV7-2 and TRBJ1-3; possible D gene TRBD1, 6 bases. This CDR3 has 17 residues. In germline, CDR1 is SGHTA, CDR2 FQGNSA. V was cut by 5 bases and J by 0 bases, with 17 bases left in between. CDR3 sequence reads: CASSAYGTLSSGNTIYF. The CDR3 DNA reads as TGTGCCAGCAGCGCCTACGGGACACTGAGCTCTGGAAACACCATATATTTT.

The chain employs TRBV13 and TRBJ2-5, with D tentatively TRBD2 (6 bases). The DNA end favors TRBJ2-7, so the J call may be wrong. The CDR3 totals 16 residues. Germline CDR1 reads PRHDT; CDR2 reads FYEKMQ (reference sequence). CDR3 coding DNA: TGTGCCAGCAGCCACCGGACTCAGCGGGTGGGGTACGAGCAGTACTTC. It yields the protein CASSHRTQRVGYEQYF.

J is TRBJ2-5 and V is TRBV7-2, with 8 bases lining up with TRBD2. CDR3 length: 13 amino acids. Germline CDR1 SGHTA, CDR2 FQGNSA. The trim removed 4 bases at V and 6 bases at J, leaving 4 bases unmatched. DNA of the CDR3: TGTGCCAGCAGCTGGACTAGCTCGCAGACCCAGTACTTC. Its translation is CASSWTSSQTQYF.

This clone appeared a single time. V and J are TRBV7-9 and TRBJ2-7; 10 positions match TRBD2. Germline V gives CDR1 SEHNR, CDR2 FQNEAQ (reference sequence). V was pared by 2 bases and J by 3 bases, with 4 bases of the junction left unmatched. The CDR3 runs 15 residues. CDR3 bases: TGTGCCAGCAGCTTATTGCCTAGCGGGAGCTACGAGCAGTACTTC. It specifies CASSLLPSGSYEQYF.